The 21 T cell receptor beta chains below come from one sample, sequenced in a study of Graves' ophthalmopathy and Graves' hyperthyroidism. As the template, RNA transcripts were used to amplify TCR beta CDR3 regions. Amplification began with first-round RT-PCR using HTBI primers, then second-round multiplex PCR was performed. TCRdb re-derived calls from the multiplex PCR reads in MiXCR, one entry per CDR3 protein. The sample has approximately 640,000 distinct CDR3 sequences, over 40% seen once. Material: peripheral blood. These receptors originate from an adult man with Graves' ophthalmopathy.

Comment on this clonotype: The germline gene is not matched at one end of the junction; a read error may be the cause. This CDR3 reads CSVDLGGGVF. The CDR3 DNA reads TGCAGCGTCGACCTGGGGGGAGGGGTTTTT. The V and J genes are TRBV20-1 and TRBJ1-1, with TRBD1 as a possible D gene (5 bases). Germline V CDR1 and CDR2: DFQATT, SNEGSKA (reference sequence). The CDR3 sequence is 10 residues long.

The rearrangement uses TRBV20-1 and TRBJ2-7, with TRBD1 matching over 8 bases. The better agreement between TRBJ2-5 and the DNA end casts doubt on the J call. The germline gives CDR1 DFQATT, CDR2 SNEGSKA (reference sequence). There are 13 residues in the CDR3. The CDR3 region is CSAGTGTEETQYF. DNA of the CDR3: TGCAGTGCTGGGACAGGCACCGAAGAGACCCAGTACTTC.

The genes are TRBV24-1 and TRBJ2-2, with TRBD1 as a possible D gene (6 bases). This CDR3 is built from 14 residues. Trimming shortened V by 2 bases and J by 7 bases, and 10 bases separated the two germline ends. CDR1 is KGHDR and CDR2 is SFDVKD in the germline V gene. CDR3 amino acids: CATSDSTGFGELFF. CDR3 coding DNA: TGTGCCACCAGTGATTCAACAGGGTTCGGGGAGCTGTTTTTT.

V gene TRBV2 combines with J gene TRBJ1-2, with D unclear. Trimming took 1 base from V and 2 from J, leaving 8 bases between them. This CDR3 is 14 amino acids long. Germline loops: CDR1 SNHLY, CDR2 FYNNEI. CDR3 DNA sequence: TGTGCCAGCAGTGAAGAGGGTACCAACTATGGCTACACCTTC. This codes for CASSEEGTNYGYTF.

In regard to this clonotype: A much bigger clone sits one base away, suggesting this may be a read error. The chain is built from TRBV20-1 and TRBJ2-5; possibly TRBD2 for D (6 bases). Germline V gene lookup returns CDR1 DFQATT and CDR2 SNEGSKA (reference sequence). V lost 5 bases and J lost 6, with 19 bases in between. CDR3 length: 14 residues. CDR3: CSASQTIGGKTQYF. Here the CDR3 DNA reads TGCAGTGCTTCCCAGACTATCGGGGGAAAGACCCAGTACTTC.

This clonotype was seen many times. The genes are TRBV20-1 and TRBJ2-7, with D unclear. Trimming removed 3 bases from V and 2 bases from J, with 17 bases in between. Germline V gene data show CDR1 as DFQATT and CDR2 as SNEGSKA (reference sequence). The CDR3 length is 15 residues. CDR3 region: CSASVSAGPPYEQYF. The CDR3 coding sequence is TGCAGTGCTAGTGTGAGTGCTGGACCACCCTACGAGCAGTACTTC.

This clonotype showed up many times. The J gene is TRBJ1-1, the V gene TRBV5-1; tentative D call: TRBD1 (5 bases). The germline V gene encodes CDR1 SGHRS and CDR2 YFSETQ. The CDR3 is 14 amino acids. Trimming removed 1 base from V and 5 bases from J, with 12 bases in between. CDR3 amino acids: CASSLYGGGTEAFF. CDR3 DNA: TGCGCCAGCAGCTTGTACGGGGGAGGAACTGAAGCTTTCTTT.

This sequence joins TRBV10-3 and TRBJ2-2, with D uncertain. CDR1 is ENHRY, CDR2 SYGVKD, per germline. Between the trimmed V and J ends, which lost 10 bases and 9 bases, there was a span of 9 bases. The CDR3 is 10 amino acids. DNA for the CDR3: TGTGCCAGCGGCTCAAGGGAGCTGTTTTTT. Translation: CASGSRELFF.

In this sample, this clonotype turned up many times. The rearrangement uses TRBV24-1 and TRBJ2-2; no clear D. This CDR3 has 13 residues. V was trimmed by 3 bases and J by 4 bases, leaving 5 bases between them. Germline assignment: CDR1 KGHDR and CDR2 SFDVKD. The CDR3 here is CATSDPSTGELFF. The CDR3 coding sequence is TGTGCCACCAGTGATCCGTCCACCGGGGAGCTGTTTTTT.

The chain links TRBV20-1 to TRBJ2-2; D remains unclear. CDR3 length: 13 residues. CDR1 is DFQATT and CDR2 is SNEGSKA in the germline V gene (reference sequence). CDR3 sequence reads: CSVRAPEPGELFF. For the CDR3, the DNA is TGCAGCGTAAGAGCACCTGAGCCCGGGGAGCTGTTTTTT.

The chain employs TRBV5-1 and TRBJ2-6, with 8 bases that match TRBD1. V dropped 4 bases and J dropped 9; count of bases not matched to a gene: 3. The CDR3 covers 13 residues. Germline CDR1 reads SGHRS; CDR2 reads YFSETQ. CDR3 DNA sequence: TGCGCCAGCAGCGGGGGACAGGACAACGTCCTGACTTTC. Its protein product is CASSGGQDNVLTF. Looking up the rest from reference TRBV5-1 and TRBJ2-6 gives the full variable domain: KAGVTQTPRYLIKTRGQQVTLSCSPISGHRSVSWYQQTPGQGLQFLFEYFSETQRNKGNFPGRFSGRQFSNSRSEMNVSTLELGDSALYLCASSGGQDNVLTFGAGSRLTVL.

This chain links TRBV29-1 with TRBJ2-7; D may match TRBD1 or TRBD2 (5 bases each). The ends were cut back, 7 bases at V and 0 bases at J, with 10 bases in the middle. This CDR3 comprises 12 residues. Germline CDR1 and CDR2: SQVTM and ANQGSEA. CDR3 sequence (DNA): TGCAGCGATGGGGGATTCTCCTACGAGCAGTACTTC. Translating gives CSDGGFSYEQYF.

This clonotype has only a few counts. The rearrangement uses TRBV27 and TRBJ2-5, with 9 bases identical to TRBD1. The germline V gene encodes CDR1 MNHEY and CDR2 SMNVEV (reference sequence). The CDR3 contains 15 residues. With V trimmed by 5 bases and J by 5 bases, 9 bases remained unmatched. The CDR3 region has the DNA TGTGCCAGCAGTCGGACAGGGGCATCTTTGGAGACCCAGTACTTC. Amino acids: CASSRTGASLETQYF.

Ten or more counts support this clonotype. The CDR3 DNA follows: TGTGCCAGCAGTCCTCCCCTGGGACAGATGAACACTGAAGCTTTCTTT. As protein: CASSPPLGQMNTEAFF. The chain employs TRBV25-1 and TRBJ1-1; 7 positions match TRBD1. CDR1 is MGHDK and CDR2 is SYGVNS in the germline V gene. The trim removed 5 bases at V and 0 bases at J, leaving 9 bases unmatched. The CDR3 is 16 residues long.

In this sample, this clonotype turned up many times. This rearrangement joins TRBV19 to TRBJ1-2; a weak D match, TRBD1 (6 bases). The CDR3 runs to 15 residues. Germline CDR1 is LNHDA and CDR2 is SQIVND (reference sequence). V shed 3 bases and J shed 2 bases, with 13 bases lying between them. CDR3 coding DNA: TGTGCCAGTAGTATCCGGGACAACGAAAACTATGGCTACACCTTC. This codes for CASSIRDNENYGYTF.

This clonotype occurred many times. The chain's CDR3 is CASSRDNGNTIYF. The CDR3 region has the DNA TGTGCCAGCAGCCGGGACAATGGAAACACCATATATTTT. The chain links TRBV2 to TRBJ1-3; D is possibly TRBD1 (6 bases). This CDR3 region has 13 residues. V was pared by 6 bases and J by 3 bases, with 9 bases between. Germline lookup yields CDR1 SNHLY and CDR2 FYNNEI.

The CDR3 loop is CASSLGSGSAPYEQYF. For the CDR3, the DNA is TGCGCCAGCAGCCTGGGGAGCGGGAGTGCCCCCTACGAGCAGTACTTC. The chain carries TRBV4-1 and TRBJ2-7; 8 bases fit TRBD2. Trimming took 4 bases from V and 2 from J; bases not matched to a gene: 10. The V gene's germline CDR1 is MGHRA and CDR2 YSYEKL. This CDR3 region has 16 residues.

The V and J genes are TRBV9 and TRBJ2-5, with 10 bases matching TRBD1. V trimming: 7 bases; J trimming: 7 bases; junction bases outside the gene matches: 16. There are 16 residues in the CDR3. Germline CDR1 and CDR2: SGDLS and YYNGEE. The CDR3 loop is CASSRTGTGDVATQYF. CDR3 in DNA: TGTGCCAGCTCACGGACCGGGACAGGGGATGTAGCGACCCAGTACTTC.

This clonotype was seen ten or more times. The chain combines TRBV12-5 with TRBJ1-5, with D tentatively TRBD1 (6 bases). V was clipped by 6 bases and J by 3 bases, with 12 bases between them. In germline, CDR1 is LGHNT, CDR2 FRNRAP. The CDR3 is made up of 14 amino acids. CDR3 coding DNA: TGTGCTAGTGGCAAGACAGGAAACAATCAGCCCCAGCATTTT. Its translation is CASGKTGNNQPQHF.

V usage is TRBV20-1 and J usage is TRBJ2-1; 8 bases agree with TRBD2. Germline CDR1 and CDR2: DFQATT and SNEGSKA (reference sequence). CDR3 length: 14 residues. The trim removed 5 bases at V and 8 bases at J, leaving 11 bases unmatched. CDR3 nucleotide sequence: TGCAGTGCTGATTTAGCGGGAAGAGGCGATGAGCAGTTCTTC. It is translated as CSADLAGRGDEQFF.

In this sample, this clonotype turned up once. The chain uses TRBV29-1 and TRBJ1-1; 9 positions agree with TRBD1. V dropped 6 bases and J dropped 8; count of bases not matched to a gene: 13. Germline CDR1 reads SQVTM; CDR2 reads ANQGSEA. CDR3 length: 14 amino acids. CDR3 loop: CSVLDPGTGTEAFF. The CDR3 nucleotides read TGCAGCGTCCTAGACCCCGGGACAGGGACCGAAGCTTTCTTT.